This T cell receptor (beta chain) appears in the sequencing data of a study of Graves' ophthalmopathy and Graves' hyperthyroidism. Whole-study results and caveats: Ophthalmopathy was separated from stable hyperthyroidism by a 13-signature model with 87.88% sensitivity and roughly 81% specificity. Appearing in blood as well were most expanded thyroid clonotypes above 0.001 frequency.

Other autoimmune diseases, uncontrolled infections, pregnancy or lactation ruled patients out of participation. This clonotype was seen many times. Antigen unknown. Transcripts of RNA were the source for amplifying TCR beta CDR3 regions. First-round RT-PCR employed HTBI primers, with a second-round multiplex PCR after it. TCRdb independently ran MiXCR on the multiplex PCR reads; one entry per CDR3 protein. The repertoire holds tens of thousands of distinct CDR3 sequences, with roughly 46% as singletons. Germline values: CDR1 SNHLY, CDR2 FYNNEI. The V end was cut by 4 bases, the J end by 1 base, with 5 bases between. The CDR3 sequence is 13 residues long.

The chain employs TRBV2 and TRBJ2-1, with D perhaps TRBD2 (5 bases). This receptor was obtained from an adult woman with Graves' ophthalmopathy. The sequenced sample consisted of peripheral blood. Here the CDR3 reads CASSGLSYNEQFF. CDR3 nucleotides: TGTGCCAGCAGTGGACTATCCTACAATGAGCAGTTCTTC. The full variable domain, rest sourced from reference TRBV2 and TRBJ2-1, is EPEVTQTPSHQVTQMGQEVILRCVPISNHLYFYWYRQILGQKVEFLVSFYNNEISEKSEIFDDQFSVERPDGSNFTLKIRSTKLEDSAMYFCASSGLSYNEQFFGPGTRLTVL.